This TCR beta chain was retrieved from a study of T cell changes during pregnancy in multiple sclerosis. This CDR3 is 15 amino acids long. The germline V and J ends were trimmed by 1 base and 3 bases, with 9 bases remaining between them. The germline CDR1 and CDR2 sequences are MNHNS and SASEGT. Data came from immunoSEQ multiplex PCR; TCRdb stores just in-frame clones and leaves some out. Of over 25,000 clones listed, roughly nine tenths were seen once; the top ten hold roughly 6.9%. This clone is categorized as medium-sized (0.01 to 0.1%). The source was CD8+ T cells from peripheral blood mononuclear cells, collected in the second trimester of pregnancy. The source of this sequence is a female donor with multiple sclerosis, enrolled in a pregnancy study. The rearrangement uses TRBV6-1 and TRBJ2-2; D unresolved. CDR3 nucleotide sequence: TGTGCCAGCAGTGAAGGAGAGCGTGACACCGGGGAGCTGTTTTTT. It is translated as CASSEGERDTGELFF.